These 10 T cell receptor beta chains share one sample of origin, sequenced in a study of radiation and T cells in renal cell carcinoma. Data came from immunoSEQ multiplex PCR; TCRdb stores just in-frame clones and leaves some out. The profile shows about 77,000 clones, roughly 80% of them singletons. Described time point: blood 4 weeks post-SBRT, at nephrectomy. Treatment specified: 15 Gy SBRT to primary tumor, nephrectomy 4 weeks later. The sample in question was blood, obtained from a patient whose treatment included radiotherapy and nephrectomy. These receptors were obtained from a woman aged 60-75 years with renal cell carcinoma.

This clone was seen a few times. This sequence joins TRBV4-1 and TRBJ2-3, with a weak D call TRBD1 (6 bases). The CDR3 is 14 amino acids. The V gene lost 2 bases and the J gene lost 4 bases, with 10 bases spanning the gap. Germline V gene lookup returns CDR1 MGHRA and CDR2 YSYEKL. Here the CDR3 reads CASSQLGGADTQYF. CDR3 nucleotides: TGCGCCAGCAGCCAACTTGGGGGCGCAGATACGCAGTATTTT.

The chain joins TRBV9 to TRBJ2-5; the D gene is possibly TRBD2 (5 bases). The CDR3 runs 16 residues. With 3 bases removed from V and 4 bases from J, the gap between germline ends came to 19 bases. Looked up from germline, CDR1 is SGDLS and CDR2 is YYNGEE. CDR3 nucleotide sequence: TGTGCCAGCAGCGCTAACGCGGGCCACGGACGAGAGACCCAGTACTTC. Translating it yields CASSANAGHGRETQYF.

CDR3 DNA: TGTGCCAGCAGTCCTGACGACAGATTGAACACTGAAGCTTTCTTT. This translates into CASSPDDRLNTEAFF. This rearrangement joins TRBV6-1 to TRBJ1-1; TRBD1 might be the D (5 bases). Germline V gene lookup returns CDR1 MNHNS and CDR2 SASEGT. The CDR3 spans 15 residues. The V end was cut by 5 bases, the J end by 0 bases, with 13 bases between.

This clone turned up a few times. This chain joins TRBV2 and TRBJ1-5, with D possibly being TRBD1 (5 bases). The germline V gene has CDR1 SNHLY and CDR2 FYNNEI. The length of the CDR3 is 15 residues. Trimming cost V 8 bases and J 0 bases, with 14 bases left between them. CDR3 amino acids: CASLLGHNSNQPQHF. CDR3 in DNA: TGTGCCAGCCTGCTAGGACACAATAGCAATCAGCCCCAGCATTTT.

The rearrangement joins TRBV28 to TRBJ2-2; the D gene is possibly TRBD1 (5 bases). CDR3 length: 17 amino acids. Germline V CDR1 and CDR2: MDHEN, SYDVKM. The V end lost 5 bases, the J end lost 3 bases, and 19 bases lay between the germline ends. The CDR3 loop reads CASSPFFRGRDTGELFF. The CDR3 region has the DNA TGTGCCAGCAGTCCCTTTTTTAGGGGAAGGGACACCGGGGAGCTGTTTTTT.

This chain connects TRBV9 to TRBJ2-6; 7 bases are shared with TRBD1. Trimming cost V 5 bases and J 1 base; bases outside gene matches: 6. Germline V gene sequence: CDR1 SGDLS, CDR2 YYNGEE. The CDR3 has 16 amino acids. CDR3: CASSRPRGSGANVLTF. CDR3 bases: TGTGCCAGCAGTCGCCCCAGGGGGTCTGGGGCCAACGTCCTGACTTTC.

This clone was counted only a few times. The rearrangement links TRBV9 to TRBJ1-4, with D maybe TRBD1 (5 bases). With 2 bases removed from V and 12 bases from J, the gap between germline ends came to 14 bases. The CDR3 sequence is 13 residues long. From germline, CDR1 is SGDLS and CDR2 YYNGEE. Here the CDR3 DNA reads TGTGCCAGCAGCGTTAACCCCATCAGGGAACTGTTTTTT. Its translation is CASSVNPIRELFF. Full variable domain (outside the CDR3, taken from reference TRBV9 and TRBJ1-4): DSGVTQTPKHLITATGQRVTLRCSPRSGDLSVYWYQQSLDQGLQFLIQYYNGEERAKGNILERFSAQQFPDLHSELNLSSLELGDSALYFCASSVNPIRELFFGSGTQLSVL.

This rearrangement joins TRBV15 to TRBJ1-2; D is unclear. Germline V gene lookup returns CDR1 LNHNV and CDR2 YYDKDF (reference sequence). The CDR3 contains 12 residues. V was cut by 5 bases and J by 7 bases, with 11 bases left in between. The CDR3 sequence is CATSPLKGGYTF. The CDR3 DNA follows: TGTGCCACCAGCCCCCTAAAGGGTGGCTACACCTTC.

The V and J genes are TRBV27 and TRBJ2-7; no clear D gene. The length of the CDR3 is 13 residues. V was pared by 8 bases and J by 2 bases, with 13 bases between. Germline V gene lookup returns CDR1 MNHEY and CDR2 SMNVEV (reference sequence). DNA for the CDR3: TGTGCCAGCTCCAATTCCCTCGCCTACGAGCAGTACTTC. This translates into CASSNSLAYEQYF.

The genes are TRBV10-3 and TRBJ2-4; the D is unclear. The V gene's germline CDR1 is ENHRY and CDR2 SYGVKD. The CDR3 loop spans 12 amino acids. The CDR3 DNA reads as TGTGCAACCGGCCCCCTTAGGGACATTCAGTACTTC. This translates into CATGPLRDIQYF.